Sequencing of this TCR beta chain was carried out in a study of control samples from healthy donors and cancer patients. Measured with immunoSEQ multiplex PCR; TCRdb has only the in-frame clones, and not every one. The table includes 90,000 to 110,000 clones, about four fifths detected once. V dropped 6 bases and J dropped 6 bases, with 15 bases sitting between them. CDR1 and CDR2 (germline): MNHEY, SVGAGI. The CDR3 length is 15 residues. The gene calls are TRBV6-5 and TRBJ1-6, with D hard to call. The sequenced material came from blood. The receptor was isolated from a woman aged 50 to 60 in good health. CDR3 residues: CASRGGPRGNSPLHF. DNA of the CDR3: TGTGCCAGCAGAGGCGGGCCTCGGGGTAATTCACCCCTCCACTTT.